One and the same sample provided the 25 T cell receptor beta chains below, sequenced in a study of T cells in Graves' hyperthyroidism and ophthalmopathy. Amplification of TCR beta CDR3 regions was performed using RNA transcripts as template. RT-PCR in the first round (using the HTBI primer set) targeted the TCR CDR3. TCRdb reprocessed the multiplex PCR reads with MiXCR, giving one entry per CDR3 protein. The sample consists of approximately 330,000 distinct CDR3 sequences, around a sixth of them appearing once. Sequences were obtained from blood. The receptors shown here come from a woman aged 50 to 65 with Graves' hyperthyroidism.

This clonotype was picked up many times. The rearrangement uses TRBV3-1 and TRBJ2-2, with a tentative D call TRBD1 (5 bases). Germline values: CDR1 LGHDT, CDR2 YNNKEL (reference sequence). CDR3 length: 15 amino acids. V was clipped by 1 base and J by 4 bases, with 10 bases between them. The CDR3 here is CASSQVPGATGELFF. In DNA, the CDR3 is TGTGCCAGCAGCCAAGTTCCTGGGGCCACCGGGGAGCTGTTTTTT.

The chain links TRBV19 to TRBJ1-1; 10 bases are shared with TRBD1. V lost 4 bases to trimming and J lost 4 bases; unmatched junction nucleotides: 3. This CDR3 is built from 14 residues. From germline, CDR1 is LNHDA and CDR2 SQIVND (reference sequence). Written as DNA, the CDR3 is TGTGCCAGTAGTACGACAGGGGGCCGCACTGAAGCTTTCTTT. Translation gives CASSTTGGRTEAFF.

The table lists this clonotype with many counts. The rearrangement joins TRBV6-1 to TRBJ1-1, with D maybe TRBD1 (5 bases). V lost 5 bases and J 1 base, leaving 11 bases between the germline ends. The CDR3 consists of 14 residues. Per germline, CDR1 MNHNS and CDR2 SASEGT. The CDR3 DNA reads TGTGCCAGCAGTTGGACGGGACGGAACACTGAAGCTTTCTTT. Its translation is CASSWTGRNTEAFF.

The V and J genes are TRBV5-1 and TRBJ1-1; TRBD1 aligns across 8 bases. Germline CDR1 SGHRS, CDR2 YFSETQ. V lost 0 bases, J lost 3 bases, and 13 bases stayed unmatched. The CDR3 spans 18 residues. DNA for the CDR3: TGCGCCAGCAGCTTGGCCGCAGGGGGCCCGATCGATTACACTGAAGCTTTCTTT. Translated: CASSLAAGGPIDYTEAFF.

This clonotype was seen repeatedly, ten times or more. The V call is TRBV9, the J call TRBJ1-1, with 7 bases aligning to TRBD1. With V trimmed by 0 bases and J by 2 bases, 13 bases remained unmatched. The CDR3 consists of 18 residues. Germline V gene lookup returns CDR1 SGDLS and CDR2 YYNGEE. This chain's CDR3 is CASSVGRERQGENTEAFF. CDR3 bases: TGTGCCAGCAGCGTAGGGAGGGAGAGACAGGGAGAAAACACTGAAGCTTTCTTT.

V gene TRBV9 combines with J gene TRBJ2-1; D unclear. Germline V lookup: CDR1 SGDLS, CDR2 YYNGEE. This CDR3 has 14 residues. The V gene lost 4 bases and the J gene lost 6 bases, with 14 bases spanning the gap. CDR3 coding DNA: TGTGCCAGCAGCACTTACGGAGCCTCCAATGAGCAGTTCTTC. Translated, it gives CASSTYGASNEQFF.

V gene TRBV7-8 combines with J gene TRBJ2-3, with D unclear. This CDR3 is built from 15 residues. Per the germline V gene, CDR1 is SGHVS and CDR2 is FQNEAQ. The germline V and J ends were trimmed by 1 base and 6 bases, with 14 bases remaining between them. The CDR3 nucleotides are TGTGCCAGCAGCTTAGGTAATAGCCGAGCGGATACGCAGTATTTT. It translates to CASSLGNSRADTQYF.

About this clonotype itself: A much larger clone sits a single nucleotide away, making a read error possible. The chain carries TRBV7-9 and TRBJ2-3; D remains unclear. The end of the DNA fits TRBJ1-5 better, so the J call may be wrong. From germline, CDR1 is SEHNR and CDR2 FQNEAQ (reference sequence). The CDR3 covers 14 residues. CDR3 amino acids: CASSLIDRTDTQHF. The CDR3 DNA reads TGTGCCAGCAGCTTAATTGACCGCACAGATACGCAGCATTTT.

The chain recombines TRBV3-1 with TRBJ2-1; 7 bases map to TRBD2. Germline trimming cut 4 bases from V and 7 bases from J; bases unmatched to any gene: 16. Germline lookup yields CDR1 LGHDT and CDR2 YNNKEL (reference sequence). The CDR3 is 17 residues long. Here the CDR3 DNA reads TGTGCCAGCAGCCGACTAAAGCGGGGCGGGGGTTCAAATGAGCAGTTCTTC. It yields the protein CASSRLKRGGGSNEQFF.

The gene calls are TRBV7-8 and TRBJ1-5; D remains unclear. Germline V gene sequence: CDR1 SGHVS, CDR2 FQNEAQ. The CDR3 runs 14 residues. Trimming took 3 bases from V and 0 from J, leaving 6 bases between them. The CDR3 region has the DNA TGTGCCAGCAGCTTCGCAGATAGCAATCAGCCCCAGCATTTT. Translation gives CASSFADSNQPQHF.

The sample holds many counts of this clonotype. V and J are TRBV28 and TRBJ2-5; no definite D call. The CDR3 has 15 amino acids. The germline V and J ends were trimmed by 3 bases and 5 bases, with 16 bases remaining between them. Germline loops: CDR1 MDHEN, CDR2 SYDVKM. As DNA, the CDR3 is TGTGCCAGCAGTTTCGATGTGGGTACACGGGAGACCCAGTACTTC. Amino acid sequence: CASSFDVGTRETQYF. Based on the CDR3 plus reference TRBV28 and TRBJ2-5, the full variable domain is DVKVTQSSRYLVKRTGEKVFLECVQDMDHENMFWYRQDPGLGLRLIYFSYDVKMKEKGDIPEGYSVSREKKERFSLILESASTNQTSMYLCASSFDVGTRETQYFGPGTRLLVL.

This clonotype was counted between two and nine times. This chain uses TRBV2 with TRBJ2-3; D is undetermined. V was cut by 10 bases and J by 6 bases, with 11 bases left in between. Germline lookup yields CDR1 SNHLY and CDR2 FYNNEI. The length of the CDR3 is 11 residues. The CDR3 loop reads CATLLADTQYF. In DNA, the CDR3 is TGTGCCACCCTCTTGGCGGATACGCAGTATTTT.

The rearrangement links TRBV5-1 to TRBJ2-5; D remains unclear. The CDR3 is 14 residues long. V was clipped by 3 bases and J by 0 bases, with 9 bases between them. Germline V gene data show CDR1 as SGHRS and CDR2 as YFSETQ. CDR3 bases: TGCGCCAGCAGCTCCTATGGCAACCAAGAGACCCAGTACTTC. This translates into CASSSYGNQETQYF.

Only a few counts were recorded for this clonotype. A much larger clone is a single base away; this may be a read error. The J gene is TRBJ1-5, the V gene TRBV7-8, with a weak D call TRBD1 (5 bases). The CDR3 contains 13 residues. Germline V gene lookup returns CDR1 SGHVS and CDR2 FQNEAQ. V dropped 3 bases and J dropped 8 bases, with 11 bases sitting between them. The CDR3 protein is CASSFSGYKPQHF. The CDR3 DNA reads TGTGCCAGCAGCTTTTCAGGGTATAAGCCCCAGCATTTT. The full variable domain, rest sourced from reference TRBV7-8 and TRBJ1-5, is GAGVSQSPRYKVAKRGQDVALRCDPISGHVSLFWYQQALGQGPEFLTYFQNEAQLDKSGLPSDRFFAERPEGSVSTLKIQRTQQEDSAVYLCASSFSGYKPQHFGDGTRLSIL.

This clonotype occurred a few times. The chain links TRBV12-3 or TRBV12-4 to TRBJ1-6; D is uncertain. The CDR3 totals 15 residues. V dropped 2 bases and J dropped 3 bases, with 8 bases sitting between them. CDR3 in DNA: TGTGCCAGCAGTTTATGGACTGACTATAATTCACCCCTCCACTTT. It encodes CASSLWTDYNSPLHF.

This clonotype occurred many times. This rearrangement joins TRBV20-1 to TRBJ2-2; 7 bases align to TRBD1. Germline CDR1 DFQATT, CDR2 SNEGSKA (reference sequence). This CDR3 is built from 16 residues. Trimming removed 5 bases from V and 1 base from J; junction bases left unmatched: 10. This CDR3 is CSAPRRQGRNTGELFF. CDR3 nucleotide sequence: TGCAGTGCTCCCCGAAGACAGGGACGGAACACCGGGGAGCTGTTTTTT.

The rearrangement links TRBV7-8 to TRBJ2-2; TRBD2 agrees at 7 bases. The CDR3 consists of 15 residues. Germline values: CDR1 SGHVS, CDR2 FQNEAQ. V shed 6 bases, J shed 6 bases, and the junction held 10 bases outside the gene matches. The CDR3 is CASRPLTSDSGELFF. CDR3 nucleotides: TGTGCCAGCAGACCCCTAACTAGCGACTCCGGGGAGCTGTTTTTT.

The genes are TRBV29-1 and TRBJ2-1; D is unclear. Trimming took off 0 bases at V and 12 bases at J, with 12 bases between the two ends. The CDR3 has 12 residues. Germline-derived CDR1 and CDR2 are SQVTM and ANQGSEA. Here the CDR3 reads CSVEEDVRRQFF. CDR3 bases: TGCAGCGTTGAAGAGGACGTCCGTCGGCAGTTCTTC.

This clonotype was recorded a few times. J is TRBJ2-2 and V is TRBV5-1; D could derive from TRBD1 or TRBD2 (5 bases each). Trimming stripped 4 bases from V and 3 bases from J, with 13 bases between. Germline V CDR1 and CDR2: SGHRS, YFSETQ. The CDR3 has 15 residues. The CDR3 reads CASSTPRGYTGELFF. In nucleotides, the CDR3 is TGCGCCAGCAGCACCCCACGGGGCTACACCGGGGAGCTGTTTTTT.

The CDR3 nucleotides are TGTGCCAGCAGCCCGGACAATACCGGAGGGAAACTGTTTTTT. Amino acids: CASSPDNTGGKLFF. The V and J genes are TRBV3-1 and TRBJ1-4; tentatively, D is TRBD1 (5 bases). There are 14 residues in the CDR3. Germline CDR1 is LGHDT and CDR2 is YNNKEL (reference sequence). Between the trimmed V and J ends, which lost 4 bases and 11 bases, there was a span of 17 bases.

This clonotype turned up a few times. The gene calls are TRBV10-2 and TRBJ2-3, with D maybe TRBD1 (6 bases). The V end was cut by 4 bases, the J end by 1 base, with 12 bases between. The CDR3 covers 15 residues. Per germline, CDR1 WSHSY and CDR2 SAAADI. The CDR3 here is CASSGGGRGTDTQYF. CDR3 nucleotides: TGCGCCAGCAGTGGAGGGGGACGGGGCACAGATACGCAGTATTTT.

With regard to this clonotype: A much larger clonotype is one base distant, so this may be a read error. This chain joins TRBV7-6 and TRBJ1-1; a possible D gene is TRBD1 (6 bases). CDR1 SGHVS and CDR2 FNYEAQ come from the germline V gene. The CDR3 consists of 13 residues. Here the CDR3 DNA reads TGTGTCAGCAGCGGGGGCCCGAACACTGAAGCTTTCTTT. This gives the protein CVSSGGPNTEAFF.

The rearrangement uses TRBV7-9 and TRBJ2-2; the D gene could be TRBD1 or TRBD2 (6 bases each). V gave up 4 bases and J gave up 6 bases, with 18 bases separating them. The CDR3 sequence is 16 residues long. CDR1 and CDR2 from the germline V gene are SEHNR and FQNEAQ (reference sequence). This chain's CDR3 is CASSSLYQRGAGELFF. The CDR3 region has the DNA TGTGCCAGCAGCTCACTATACCAGAGGGGGGCCGGGGAGCTGTTTTTT.

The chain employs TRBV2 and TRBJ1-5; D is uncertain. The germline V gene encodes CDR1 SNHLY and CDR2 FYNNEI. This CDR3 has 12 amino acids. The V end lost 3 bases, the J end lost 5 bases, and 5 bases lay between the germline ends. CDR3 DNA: TGTGCCAGCAGTGACTCCGATCAGCCCCAGCATTTT. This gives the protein CASSDSDQPQHF.

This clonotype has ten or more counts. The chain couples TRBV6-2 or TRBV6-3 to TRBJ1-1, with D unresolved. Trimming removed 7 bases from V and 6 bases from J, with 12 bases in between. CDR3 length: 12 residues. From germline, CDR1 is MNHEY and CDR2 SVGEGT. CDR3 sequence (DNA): TGTGCCAGCACCCGCTGGCTTTCTGAAGCTTTCTTT. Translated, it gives CASTRWLSEAFF.